Listed here are 15 T cell receptor beta chains from one sample, sequenced in a study of blood T cells in healthy people across ages. Together with a sample-barcoded 5' primer, a J-beta primer mix was included in a second PCR lasting about 6 to 11 cycles. TCRdb analysed the 5' RACE reads with MiXCR anew, one entry per CDR3 protein. The sample includes 700,000 or so distinct CDR3 sequences, less than 45% of them seen just once. Sequences were obtained from blood. All receptors derive from a man older than 75 in good health.

DNA of the CDR3: TGCGCCAGCAGCTTGGAGGGGACAGGAATTGTGTACTTC. Protein sequence: CASSLEGTGIVYF. V is TRBV5-1 and J is TRBJ2-4, with 8 bases that match TRBD1. The CDR3 loop spans 13 amino acids. Unmatched junction bases numbered 8, after V lost 0 bases and J lost 15 bases. Germline V lookup: CDR1 SGHRS, CDR2 YFSETQ.

This clonotype has only one observation. The genes are TRBV20-1 and TRBJ2-1; 9 positions agree with TRBD1. Trimming at V came to 0 bases and at J to 13 bases, leaving 16 bases not matched to a gene. This CDR3 is 16 amino acids long. In germline, CDR1 is DFQATT, CDR2 SNEGSKA (reference sequence). The CDR3 sequence: CSAREPLGTGKETQFF. The CDR3 nucleotides read TGCAGTGCTAGAGAACCTCTAGGGACAGGGAAAGAGACCCAGTTCTTC.

This rearrangement joins TRBV9 to TRBJ2-1, with 9 bases that match TRBD2. CDR3 length: 16 amino acids. The V and J ends lost 0 bases and 8 bases, in that order; junction bases with no gene match: 9. Germline CDR1 and CDR2: SGDLS and YYNGEE. In DNA form, the CDR3 reads TGTGCCAGCAGCGTAGTGGGCGGGAGGGCCTTGGATGAGCAGTTCTTC. Translation gives CASSVVGGRALDEQFF.

This clonotype was detected only a few times. This rearrangement joins TRBV20-1 to TRBJ2-7, with no clear D. CDR3 length: 12 amino acids. V was cut by 0 bases and J by 4 bases, with 7 bases left in between. Germline CDR1 DFQATT, CDR2 SNEGSKA (reference sequence). The CDR3, as DNA: TGCAGTGCTAGAGAGGATAGGTACGAGCAGTACTTC. Protein sequence: CSAREDRYEQYF.

This chain links TRBV4-3 with TRBJ2-7, with TRBD1 as a possible D gene (7 bases). Germline V CDR1 and CDR2: LGHNA, YSLEER. The CDR3 extends over 15 amino acids. The V and J ends lost 0 bases and 12 bases respectively, with 21 bases between them. The CDR3 sequence is CASSQDGGGGAPRYF. The CDR3, as DNA: TGCGCCAGCAGCCAAGATGGTGGAGGGGGCGCGCCCAGGTACTTC.

V gene TRBV7-2 combines with J gene TRBJ2-4, with 8 positions matching TRBD1. The J call is in doubt because the DNA end fits TRBJ2-5 better. Germline CDR1 is SGHTA and CDR2 is FQGNSA. The CDR3 length is 14 residues. The CDR3 nucleotides read TGTGCCAGCAAGCCACAGGGGGAATGGGAGACCCAGTACTTC. This sequence encodes CASKPQGEWETQYF.

This clonotype was detected only a few times. The chain recombines TRBV18 with TRBJ2-1, with D tentatively TRBD2 (5 bases). The CDR3 is 15 amino acids. The germline V and J ends were trimmed by 3 bases and 7 bases, with 16 bases remaining between them. Germline CDR1 KGHSH, CDR2 LQKENI. The CDR3, as DNA: TGTGCCAGCTCACCGGGAAGGGAGCTCAGGAATGAGCAGTTCTTC. It yields the protein CASSPGRELRNEQFF.

The gene calls are TRBV3-1 and TRBJ1-1; D gene unclear. Germline assignment: CDR1 LGHDT and CDR2 YNNKEL (reference sequence). This CDR3 contains 17 residues. The V and J ends lost 0 bases and 1 base respectively, with 15 bases between them. The CDR3 bases are TGTGCCAGCAGCCAAGAGTCGCGTGGGTGGCGGAACACTGAAGCTTTCTTT. Amino acids: CASSQESRGWRNTEAFF.

With regard to this clonotype: Lacking the conserved final phenylalanine or tryptophan, this CDR3 likely reflects a read error. The V gene is TRBV7-2, the J gene TRBJ2-7; 10 nucleotides match TRBD1. CDR1 is SGHTA and CDR2 is FQGNSA in the germline V gene. V gave up 6 bases and J gave up 6 bases; unmatched junction bases: 11. The CDR3 has 15 residues. The CDR3 here is CASSEVGTGAGEQYL. In DNA form, the CDR3 reads TGTGCCAGCAGTGAGGTCGGGACAGGGGCTGGCGAGCAGTACCTC.

This clonotype has only a few counts. This rearrangement joins TRBV5-5 to TRBJ2-7; TRBD1 matches 7 bases. The trim removed 4 bases at V and 6 bases at J, leaving 22 bases unmatched. This CDR3 has 18 amino acids. Germline-derived CDR1 and CDR2 are SGHKS and YYEKEE (reference sequence). CDR3 DNA: TGTGCCAGCAGCCATCTGGGCAGGGGGAACGGTAAAAGGGGCGAGCAGTACTTC. This codes for CASSHLGRGNGKRGEQYF. The variable domain in full, with the rest retrieved from reference TRBV5-5 and TRBJ2-7, is DAGVTQSPTHLIKTRGQQVTLRCSPISGHKSVSWYQQVLGQGPQFIFQYYEKEERGRGNFPDRFSARQFPNYSSELNVNALLLGDSALYLCASSHLGRGNGKRGEQYFGPGTRLTVT.

The rearrangement joins TRBV18 to TRBJ1-5, with D perhaps TRBD1 (6 bases). Between the trimmed V and J ends, which lost 6 bases and 3 bases, there was a span of 12 bases. The CDR3 has 14 amino acids. CDR1 KGHSH and CDR2 LQKENI come from the germline V gene. Written as DNA, the CDR3 is TGTGCCAGCTCGGGGGGACAAACCAATCAGCCCCAGCATTTT. Translating gives CASSGGQTNQPQHF.

A few counts support this clonotype. The chain links TRBV30 to TRBJ2-7; D remains unclear. Per germline, CDR1 GTSNPN and CDR2 SVGIG (reference sequence). The CDR3 runs to 13 residues. V was pared by 4 bases and J by 2 bases, with 12 bases between. CDR3 sequence (DNA): TGTGCCTGGACGAAAGGACCTACCTACGAGCAGTACTTC. This codes for CAWTKGPTYEQYF.

This clonotype was seen more than once but under ten times. The V and J genes are TRBV7-2 and TRBJ2-5; the D is unclear. Germline-derived CDR1 and CDR2 are SGHTA and FQGNSA. The V and J ends lost 5 bases and 4 bases respectively, with 8 bases between them. The CDR3 covers 12 residues. The CDR3 sequence: CASSTYRETQYF. The CDR3 region has the DNA TGTGCCAGCAGCACCTACAGAGAGACCCAGTACTTC.

The chain uses TRBV20-1 and TRBJ2-3, with TRBD2 matching 10 bases. This CDR3 spans 18 amino acids. The germline CDR1 and CDR2 sequences are DFQATT and SNEGSKA (reference sequence). Trimming at V came to 2 bases and at J to 0 bases, leaving 11 bases not matched to a gene. CDR3 DNA: TGCAGTGCTAGACGTGGTTTAGCGGGGGGCATTAGCACAGATACGCAGTATTTT. Its translation is CSARRGLAGGISTDTQYF.

J is TRBJ2-5 and V is TRBV11-1; 8 nucleotides match TRBD1. Germline CDR1 and CDR2: SGHAT and FQDESV (reference sequence). With 5 bases clipped from V and 1 base from J, the junction kept 9 bases outside the gene matches. The CDR3 contains 16 residues. CDR3 bases: TGTGCCAGCAGCCAGTCCGGGACAGGTATCCAAGAGACCCAGTACTTC. Its protein is CASSQSGTGIQETQYF.